Listed below are T cell receptor beta chains from one sample, sequenced in a study of blood T cells in healthy people across ages. Each CDR3 protein is one row after TCRdb ran MiXCR on the 5' RACE reads. Among 1.4 million or so distinct CDR3 sequences listed, 42% were seen once. Material for sequencing was blood. These receptors were taken from a woman aged 18-30 years in good health. Both conserved end residues are part of each CDR3. Each record gives: V gene, J gene, D gene, CDR3 length, clone size, CDR3 DNA, CDR3 protein. A D gene is named only where the DNA matches it firmly. Clone sizes are given selectively: once, few, many, or a class where the clone is expanded.

v_call: TRBV12-3/TRBV12-4; j_call: TRBJ1-6; d_call: .; cdr3_length: 14; clone_size: .; cdr3_nt: TGTGCCAGCAGTTTTCGGCAGGGCAATCCACCCCTCCACTTT; cdr3_aa: CASSFRQGNPPLHF
v_call: TRBV5-1; j_call: TRBJ1-1; d_call: TRBD1; cdr3_length: 14; clone_size: .; cdr3_nt: TGCGCCAGCAGCTGGGGACAGAGTTACACTGAAGCTTTCTTT; cdr3_aa: CASSWGQSYTEAFF
v_call: TRBV27; j_call: TRBJ1-2; d_call: .; cdr3_length: 11; clone_size: .; cdr3_nt: TGTGCCAGCAGTTTCGGGGGAGTCTACACCTTC; cdr3_aa: CASSFGGVYTF
v_call: TRBV29-1; j_call: TRBJ2-5; d_call: .; cdr3_length: 13; clone_size: few; cdr3_nt: TGCAGCGTCCGACCCCAGGGCCACGAGACCCAGTACTTC; cdr3_aa: CSVRPQGHETQYF
v_call: TRBV9; j_call: TRBJ2-3; d_call: .; cdr3_length: 18; clone_size: .; cdr3_nt: TGTGCCAGCAGCCCCCCCGGTTGGCCGGGATCCCGCACAGATACGCAGTATTTT; cdr3_aa: CASSPPGWPGSRTDTQYF
v_call: TRBV27; j_call: TRBJ2-5; d_call: .; cdr3_length: 16; clone_size: .; cdr3_nt: TGTGCCAGCAGTCCCCCAGGGCGCAGCTCCTACAATGAGCAGTACTTC; cdr3_aa: CASSPPGRSSYNEQYF
v_call: TRBV6-2/TRBV6-3; j_call: TRBJ1-2; d_call: .; cdr3_length: 15; clone_size: .; cdr3_nt: TGTGCCACCCGGGTACAGGAACGACCTAACTATGGCTACACCTTC; cdr3_aa: CATRVQERPNYGYTF
v_call: TRBV12-5; j_call: TRBJ2-3; d_call: .; cdr3_length: 11; clone_size: few; cdr3_nt: TGTGCTAGTGGTTTGACCCCGGAGCAGTATTTT; cdr3_aa: CASGLTPEQYF
v_call: TRBV4-1; j_call: TRBJ1-6; d_call: TRBD1; cdr3_length: 16; clone_size: .; cdr3_nt: TGCGCCAGCAGCCACCGACAGGGGCCCTCTAATTCACCCCTCCACTTT; cdr3_aa: CASSHRQGPSNSPLHF
v_call: TRBV5-5; j_call: TRBJ1-5; d_call: TRBD1; cdr3_length: 14; clone_size: .; cdr3_nt: TGTGCCCGCAGCATTGGGACAGCTAATCAGCCCCAGCATTTT; cdr3_aa: CARSIGTANQPQHF
v_call: TRBV20-1; j_call: TRBJ2-3; d_call: .; cdr3_length: 12; clone_size: many; cdr3_nt: TGCAGTGCTAACAACGAGGGAGATACGCAGTATTTT; cdr3_aa: CSANNEGDTQYF
v_call: TRBV30; j_call: TRBJ1-2; d_call: .; cdr3_length: 15; clone_size: few; cdr3_nt: TGTGCCTGGAGTGTACCGGCCAGCCCGAACTATGGCTACACCTTC; cdr3_aa: CAWSVPASPNYGYTF
v_call: TRBV7-2; j_call: TRBJ2-3; d_call: .; cdr3_length: 13; clone_size: few; cdr3_nt: TGTGCCAGCAGCTTCTTGGGAATAGATACGCAGTATTTT; cdr3_aa: CASSFLGIDTQYF
v_call: TRBV12-3/TRBV12-4; j_call: TRBJ1-1; d_call: .; cdr3_length: 13; clone_size: .; cdr3_nt: TGTGCCAGCAGTTTTTGGATAAGCGCTGAAGCTTTCTTT; cdr3_aa: CASSFWISAEAFF
v_call: TRBV7-9; j_call: TRBJ1-2; d_call: .; cdr3_length: 18; clone_size: few; cdr3_nt: TGTGCCAGCAGCTTAACCCCGTCGACAGGCAGGATTCAATATGGCTACACCTTC; cdr3_aa: CASSLTPSTGRIQYGYTF
v_call: TRBV6-6; j_call: TRBJ2-4; d_call: TRBD1; cdr3_length: 15; clone_size: few; cdr3_nt: TGTGCCAGCAGTTACGCCGGGACAGGGGGAAACATTCAGTACTTC; cdr3_aa: CASSYAGTGGNIQYF
v_call: TRBV7-9; j_call: TRBJ1-1; d_call: .; cdr3_length: 16; clone_size: few; cdr3_nt: TGTGCCAGCAGGGTTAGGGAAGGGAACATGAACACTGAAGCTTTCTTT; cdr3_aa: CASRVREGNMNTEAFF
v_call: TRBV4-3; j_call: TRBJ2-7; d_call: .; cdr3_length: 14; clone_size: few; cdr3_nt: TGCGCCAGCAGCCAAGATGACAGCGGCTACGAGCAGTACTTC; cdr3_aa: CASSQDDSGYEQYF
v_call: TRBV20-1; j_call: TRBJ1-1; d_call: .; cdr3_length: 11; clone_size: few; cdr3_nt: TGCAGTGCTAGTTGGCTGGTCGGAGCTTTCTTT; cdr3_aa: CSASWLVGAFF
v_call: TRBV20-1; j_call: TRBJ2-7; d_call: TRBD2; cdr3_length: 14; clone_size: .; cdr3_nt: TGCAGTGCCCCGAGTCGGCTAGCGGCGTACGAGCAGTACTTC; cdr3_aa: CSAPSRLAAYEQYF